Below, one TCR beta chain is given with its context. This sample was included in a study of T cell responses to AZD1222 COVID-19 vaccine. The V segment lost 4 bases and the J segment 0 bases; nucleotides outside the gene matches: 13. Germline assignment: CDR1 SGHNT and CDR2 YYREEE (reference sequence). The CDR3 is 18 amino acids. Produced via immunoSEQ multiplex PCR; TCRdb's table is partial and in-frame only. The sample yields about 130,000 clones, 93% seen once. The sequencing used peripheral blood, collected on day 0 of AZD1222 vaccination. The origin of this receptor is an adult in good health. The chain employs TRBV5-4 and TRBJ1-3, with 7 bases matching TRBD1. CDR3 coding DNA: TGTGCCAGCAGCCTTGGGTTACGGGACAGAAACTCTGGAAACACCATATATTTT. Protein product: CASSLGLRDRNSGNTIYF.